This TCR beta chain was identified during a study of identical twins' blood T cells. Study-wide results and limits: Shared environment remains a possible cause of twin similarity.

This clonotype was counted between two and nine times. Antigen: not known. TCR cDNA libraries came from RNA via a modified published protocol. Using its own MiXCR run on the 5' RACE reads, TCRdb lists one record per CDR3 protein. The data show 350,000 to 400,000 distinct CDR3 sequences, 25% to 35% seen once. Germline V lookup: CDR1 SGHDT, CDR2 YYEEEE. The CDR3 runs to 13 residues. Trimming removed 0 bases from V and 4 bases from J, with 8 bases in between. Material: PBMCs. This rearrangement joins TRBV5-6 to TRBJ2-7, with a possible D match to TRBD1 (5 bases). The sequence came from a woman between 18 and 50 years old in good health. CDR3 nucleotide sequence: TGTGCCAGCAGCTTGGTTTCAGGGTACGAGCAGTACTTC. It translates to CASSLVSGYEQYF.